Listed here are 4 T cell receptor beta chains from one sample, sequenced in a study of T cells after yellow fever vaccination. A single record per CDR3 protein comes from TCRdb applying MiXCR to the 5' RACE reads. The sample shows 150,000 to 200,000 distinct CDR3 sequences, over 7% of them seen only once. Here the sequenced sample was CD8+ T cells sorted from PBMCs, taken 45 days after the yellow fever booster vaccination. These receptors were obtained from a man aged 18 to 30 who received the YFV17D yellow fever vaccine.

This chain links TRBV7-6 with TRBJ2-2; D may be TRBD1 (5 bases). V lost 1 base to trimming and J lost 5 bases, with 14 bases between them. From germline, CDR1 is SGHVS and CDR2 FNYEAQ. CDR3 length equals 16 residues. CDR3 in DNA: TGTGCCAGCAGCTTAGGTTTTAGGGGAAAGACCGGGGAGCTGTTTTTT. Translated, it gives CASSLGFRGKTGELFF.

This clonotype was detected only a few times. The CDR3 DNA follows: TGTGCCAGCAGCCCCAGGGATCAGGACAACACCGGGGAGCTGTTTTTT. As protein: CASSPRDQDNTGELFF. The chain employs TRBV7-9 and TRBJ2-2, with D possibly being TRBD1 (5 bases). The germline V and J ends were trimmed by 5 bases and 2 bases, with 15 bases remaining between them. The CDR3 is made up of 16 amino acids. CDR1 SEHNR and CDR2 FQNEAQ come from the germline V gene (reference sequence).

This clonotype was observed at least ten times. The chain recombines TRBV7-3 with TRBJ2-1; D may be TRBD1 (7 bases). There are 14 residues in the CDR3. Germline V gene lookup returns CDR1 SGHTA and CDR2 FQGTGA. V was shortened by 8 bases and J by 1 base, with 12 bases between the two germline ends. The CDR3, as DNA: TGTGCCAGCTCCGCAGGGGGGTCCTACAATGAGCAGTTCTTC. Translation: CASSAGGSYNEQFF. The variable domain in full, completed from reference TRBV7-3 and TRBJ2-1, reads GAGVSQTPSNKVTEKGKYVELRCDPISGHTALYWYRQSLGQGPEFLIYFQGTGAADDSGLPNDRFFAVRPEGSVSTLKIQRTERGDSAVYLCASSAGGSYNEQFFGPGTRLTVL.

The chain is built from TRBV7-2 and TRBJ2-3; D gene uncertain. The CDR3 totals 13 residues. Germline loops: CDR1 SGHTA, CDR2 FQGNSA. V lost 5 bases, J lost 4 bases, and 10 bases lay in between. DNA for the CDR3: TGTGCCAGCAGCCTACCCCCCGCAGATACGCAGTATTTT. Its translation: CASSLPPADTQYF.